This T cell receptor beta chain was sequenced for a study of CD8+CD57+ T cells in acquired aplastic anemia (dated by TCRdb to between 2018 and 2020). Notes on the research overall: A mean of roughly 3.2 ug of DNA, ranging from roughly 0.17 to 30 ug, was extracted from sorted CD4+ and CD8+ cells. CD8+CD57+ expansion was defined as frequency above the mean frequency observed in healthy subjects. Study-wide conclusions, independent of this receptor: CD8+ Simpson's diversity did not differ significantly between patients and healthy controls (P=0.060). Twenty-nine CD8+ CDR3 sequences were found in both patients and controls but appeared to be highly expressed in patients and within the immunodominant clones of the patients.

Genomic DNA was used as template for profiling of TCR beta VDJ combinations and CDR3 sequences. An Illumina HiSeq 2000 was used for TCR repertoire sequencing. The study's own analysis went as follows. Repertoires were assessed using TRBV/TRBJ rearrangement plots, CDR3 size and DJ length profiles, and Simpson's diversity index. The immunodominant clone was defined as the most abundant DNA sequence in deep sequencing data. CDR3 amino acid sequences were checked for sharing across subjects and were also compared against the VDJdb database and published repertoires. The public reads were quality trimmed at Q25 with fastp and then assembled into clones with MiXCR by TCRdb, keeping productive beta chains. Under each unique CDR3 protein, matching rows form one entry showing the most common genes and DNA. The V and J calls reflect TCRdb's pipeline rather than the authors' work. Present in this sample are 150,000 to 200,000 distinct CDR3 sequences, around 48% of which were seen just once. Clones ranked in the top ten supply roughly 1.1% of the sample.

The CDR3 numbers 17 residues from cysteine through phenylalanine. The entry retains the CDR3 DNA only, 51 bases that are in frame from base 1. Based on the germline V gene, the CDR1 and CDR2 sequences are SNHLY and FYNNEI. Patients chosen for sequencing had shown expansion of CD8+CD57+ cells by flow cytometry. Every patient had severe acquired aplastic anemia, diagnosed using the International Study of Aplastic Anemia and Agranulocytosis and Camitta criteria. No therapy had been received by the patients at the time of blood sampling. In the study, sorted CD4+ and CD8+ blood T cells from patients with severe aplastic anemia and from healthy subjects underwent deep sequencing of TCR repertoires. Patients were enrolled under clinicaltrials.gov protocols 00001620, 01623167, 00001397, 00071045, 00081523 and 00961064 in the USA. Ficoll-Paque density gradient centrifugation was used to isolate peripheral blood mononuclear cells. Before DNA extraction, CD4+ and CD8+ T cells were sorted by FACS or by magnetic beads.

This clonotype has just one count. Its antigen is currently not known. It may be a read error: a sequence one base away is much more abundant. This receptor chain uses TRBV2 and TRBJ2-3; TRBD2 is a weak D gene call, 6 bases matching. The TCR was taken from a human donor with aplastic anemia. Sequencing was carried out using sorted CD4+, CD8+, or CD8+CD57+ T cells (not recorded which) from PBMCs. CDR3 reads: CASSQDGAGGSTDTHYF. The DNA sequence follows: TGTGCCAGCAGCCAAGACGGGGCCGGGGGTAGCACAGATACGCACTATTTT. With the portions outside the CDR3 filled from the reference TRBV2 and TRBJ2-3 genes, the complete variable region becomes EPEVTQTPSHQVTQMGQEVILRCVPISNHLYFYWYRQILGQKVEFLVSFYNNEISEKSEIFDDQFSVERPDGSNFTLKIRSTKLEDSAMYFCASSQDGAGGSTDTHYFGPGTRLTVL.